The source of this TCR beta chain is a study of PD-1 blockade in classical Hodgkin lymphoma (dated by TCRdb to 2019 to 2021). With regard to the full study: Nivolumab dosing was 3 mg/kg intravenously every 2 weeks, continuing until either disease progression or unacceptable toxicity. To define a peripheral blood immune signature of response to PD-1 blockade in classical Hodgkin lymphoma, the study combined TCR beta sequencing with CyTOF.

Reading from cysteine to phenylalanine, the CDR3 counts 15 amino acids. The CDR3 DNA has 45 bases and is translated from base 1. Trimming at the junction amounts to 5 bases on V and 4 bases on J, and the germline ends lie 15 bases apart. CDR1 and CDR2 are read off the germline V gene as SGHTA and FQGTGA. Study-level results and caveats: The study was limited to a single clinical trial cohort, and causes of repertoire differences, possibly disease activity or prior therapy, remained undefined. Diversity was lower in patients who began nivolumab less than 1 year after ASCT, so these patients were left out of later analyses to avoid confounding by immune reconstitution. Trial patients with a complete response had baseline diversity similar to that of newly diagnosed patients, while partial responders and progressors had significantly lower diversity. By C4D1, a significant rise was seen in CD4+ TCR diversity but not in CD8+ TCR diversity (p=0.0027 vs p=0.16), and the rise was most apparent among complete responders (p=0.02). Newly diagnosed patients were reported to have lower baseline TCR diversity than healthy donors, and relapsed/refractory patients were reported to have lower baseline TCR diversity still.

To note about this clone: There is no known antigen for this receptor. Base quality data are lacking; no much larger clone is found one base away.

Genomic DNA was extracted with the Qiagen DNeasy kit from unsorted PBMCs and from negatively selected CD4+ and CD8+ fractions. Using primers that anneal to V and J segments, immunoSEQ multiplex PCR amplified the TCR beta CDR3 regions. A synthetic immune receptor repertoire was used to minimize amplification bias, and any remaining bias was removed computationally after sequencing. The published analysis was carried out like this. Repertoire diversity was quantified as the Shannon entropy index using custom Python scripts. Unsorted, CD4+ and CD8+ repertoires were analyzed separately, except in combined analyses where CD4+ and CD8+ sequences were merged in silico. Clonal expansion was defined as a frequency increase of at least 2-fold after treatment compared with C1D1, and clones undetected at baseline were assigned a pseudocount of 0.5. Singleton clones were defined as clones with 0 or 1 copy at C1D1, and non-singleton clones were defined as clones with 2 or more copies. Clones expanded in unsorted samples were assigned a CD4+, CD8+ or unknown annotation through matching of protein sequences in sorted samples from the same patient. Wilcoxon tests on paired samples were used to test changes in diversity from C1D1 to C4D1. Held by TCRdb, this immuneACCESS table contains in-frame sequences only and omits some clones. Under half of the omission traces to an unresolved V gene where checked; the cause of the rest is unknown. D and trimming come from the DNA, and the V and J calls and clone size come from that table. For this sample the table gives some 13,000 clones, of which roughly 80% were detected only once. 16% of the sample is in the top ten clones.

According to the study, the label for this sample's time point signals: cycle 4 day 1 (C4D1), after less than seven weeks of nivolumab. Every trial patient had relapsed after autologous stem cell transplantation, and cohorts A, B and C differed in prior brentuximab vedotin exposure. A total of 56 patients with relapsed/refractory classical Hodgkin lymphoma made up the trial cohort, and each patient's best overall response was complete response, partial response or progressive disease. Trial patients were treated with single-agent nivolumab in the multi-cohort phase II CheckMate 205 trial. An independent review committee assessed best overall response by applying the 2007 International Working Group response criteria. Trial PBMCs were collected just before the start of nivolumab (C1D1) and during therapy at cycle 2 day 1 and cycle 4 day 1. After peripheral blood was drawn into 8 mL Vacutainer Cell Preparation Tubes, PBMCs were isolated by centrifugation and then cryopreserved.

The chain joins TRBV7-3 to TRBJ2-1; possibly the D gene is TRBD1, per 6 matching bases. This TCR came from a human donor with classical Hodgkin lymphoma. The sequencing here drew on peripheral blood mononuclear cells (PBMCs), taken before the fourth cycle of nivolumab. The CDR3 reads CASSQGRGTYNEQFF. The DNA reads TGTGCCAGCAGCCAAGGCAGGGGCACATACAATGAGCAGTTCTTC.